These T cell receptor beta chains were read from a single sample in a study of blood T cell repertoires in COVID-19. TCRdb's copy holds only in-frame clones and misses some; the assay was immunoSEQ multiplex PCR. Found here are 190,000 or so clones, 70% to 90% of them singletons; the top ten hold about 2.7%. Sequencing was carried out using peripheral blood. The receptors shown here come from a man aged 35 to 55 with active or convalescent COVID-19. The CDR3 runs from the conserved cysteine through the conserved F or W. The D gene is left open where the match is weak. The size entry is marked missing in some rows and otherwise reads once, few, many or a size class.

NA TRBJ1-1 NA TRBV6-5 CASSYSGRPEAFF TGTGCCAGCAGTTACTCGGGGAGGCCTGAAGCTTTCTTT
NA TRBJ2-7 TRBD2 TRBV5-1 CASSLGRSGGSYEQYF TGCGCCAGCAGCTTGGGTCGGTCGGGGGGGTCCTACGAGCAGTACTTC
once TRBJ2-1 TRBD1 TRBV7-9 CASSRDRGQYNEQFF TGTGCCAGCAGTCGTGACAGGGGGCAATACAATGAGCAGTTCTTC
few TRBJ1-1 NA TRBV10-1 CASSRSMNTEAFF TGCGCCAGCAGTCGGTCCATGAACACTGAAGCTTTCTTT
many TRBJ1-5 NA TRBV28 CASSFQNSNQPQHF TGTGCCAGCAGTTTCCAAAATAGCAATCAGCCCCAGCATTTT
NA TRBJ1-4 NA TRBV7-9 CASRTTQGATNEKLFF TGTGCCAGCAGAACAACACAGGGTGCGACTAATGAAAAACTGTTTTTT
NA TRBJ1-1 NA TRBV13 CASSHREAFF TGTGCCAGCAGCCATAGAGAAGCTTTCTTT
NA TRBJ2-1 NA TRBV5-4 CASSLPGVTYNEQFF TGTGCCAGCAGCCTCCCAGGGGTAACCTACAATGAGCAGTTCTTC
NA TRBJ1-5 TRBD1 TRBV5-1 CASSQGGGGGHQPQHF TGCGCCAGCAGTCAGGGGGGAGGAGGTGGTCATCAGCCCCAGCATTTT
once TRBJ2-7 TRBD1 TRBV2 CASNGDRFEYEQYF TGTGCCAGCAATGGGGACAGGTTCGAGTACGAGCAGTACTTC
NA TRBJ1-5 NA TRBV19 CASSIQGLANQPQHF TGTGCCAGTAGTATACAGGGGCTGGCAAATCAGCCCCAGCATTTT
NA TRBJ2-7 TRBD2 TRBV7-2 CASSFGLAGATYEQYF TGTGCCAGCAGCTTCGGACTAGCGGGGGCAACCTACGAGCAGTACTTC
NA TRBJ2-2 NA TRBV2 CASSVNTAVSLLDTGELFF TGTGCCAGCAGTGTCAACACCGCGGTCTCTCTTCTGGACACCGGGGAGCTGTTTTTT
NA TRBJ1-5 NA TRBV4-1 CASSQEGRDSNQPQHF TGCGCCAGCAGCCAAGAGGGCAGGGATAGCAATCAGCCCCAGCATTTT
once TRBJ1-4 TRBD1 TRBV6-6 CASSSGTGVEEKLFF TGTGCCAGCAGTTCCGGGACAGGGGTGGAAGAAAAACTGTTTTTT
NA TRBJ2-2 TRBD2 TRBV7-9 CASSPSGGASGELFF TGTGCCAGCAGCCCAAGCGGGGGGGCCTCCGGGGAGCTGTTTTTT
once TRBJ1-1 NA TRBV10-2 CASSEIKDSQAFF TGCGCCAGCAGTGAGATTAAGGACAGCCAAGCTTTCTTT
NA TRBJ2-2 NA TRBV2 CASSDRRATNTGELFF TGTGCCAGCAGTGATAGGAGGGCCACGAACACCGGGGAGCTGTTTTTT
NA TRBJ2-1 TRBD2 TRBV12-5 CASGLVLGSGGRGSYNEQFF TGTGCTAGTGGTTTGGTACTTGGTAGCGGGGGAAGAGGCTCCTACAATGAGCAGTTCTTC
few TRBJ1-1 NA TRBV12-3/TRBV12-4 CASSKGRQEAFF TGTGCCAGCAGCAAAGGGAGGCAGGAAGCTTTCTTT
NA TRBJ2-7 NA TRBV6-2/TRBV6-3 CASSQLYEQYF TGTGCCAGCAGTCAACTCTACGAGCAGTACTTC